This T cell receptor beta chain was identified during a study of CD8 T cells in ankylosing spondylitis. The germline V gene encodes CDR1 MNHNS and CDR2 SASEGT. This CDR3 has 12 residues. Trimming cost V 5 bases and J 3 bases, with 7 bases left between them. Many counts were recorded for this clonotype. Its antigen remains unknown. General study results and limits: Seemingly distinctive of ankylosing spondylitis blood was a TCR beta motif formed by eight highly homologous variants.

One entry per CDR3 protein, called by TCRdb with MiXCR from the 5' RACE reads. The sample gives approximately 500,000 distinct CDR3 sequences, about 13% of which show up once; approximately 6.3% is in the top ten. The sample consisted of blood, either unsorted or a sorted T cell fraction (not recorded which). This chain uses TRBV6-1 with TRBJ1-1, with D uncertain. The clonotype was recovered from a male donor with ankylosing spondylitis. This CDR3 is CASSHQDTEAFF. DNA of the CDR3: TGTGCCAGCAGTCACCAAGACACTGAAGCTTTCTTT.